This T cell receptor (beta chain) appears in the sequencing data of a study of vaccination effects on CD4 cells after COVID-19. On the study more broadly: Prior to sequencing, the ViraFEST assay stimulated PBMC with viral peptide pools, which expanded the antigen-specific CD4+ T cells. Post-vaccine sampling occurred a median 72 days after the second dose.

Comment on this clone: The target antigen is unknown.

CDR1 is LNHDA, CDR2 SQIVND, per germline (reference sequence). V lost 4 bases, J lost 7 bases, and 14 bases lay in between. The CDR3 totals 14 residues. The culture ran for 10 days before CD4+ T cells were isolated. Two-dose BNT162b2 or mRNA-1273 vaccination was given to participants. Replacing half the medium with IL-2 medium was done on days 3 and 7. Repertoires were generated with immunoSEQ multiplex PCR, while TCRdb's copy carries only in-frame clones and drops some. The data contain some 60,000 clones, nearly 80% of them singletons. The specimen comprised CD4+ T cells from PBMCs cultured without peptide, sampled after COVID-19 vaccination. The receptor was isolated from a human donor who received a COVID-19 vaccine. The chain joins TRBV19 to TRBJ1-5; the D is unclear. The chain's CDR3 is CASSNVRGNQPQHF. The CDR3 DNA follows: TGTGCCAGTAGTAACGTCCGAGGGAACCAGCCCCAGCATTTT.